The 23 T cell receptor beta chains given below trace back to one sample, sequenced in a study of technical replicates of blood from a few donors. Here immunoSEQ multiplex PCR was the method, and the copy in TCRdb shows in-frame clones only, minus some. The sample includes 66,000 or so clones, around 97% of them seen just once. The sample was T cells isolated from PBMCs. Every receptor here comes from a human donor in good health.

The J gene is TRBJ1-4, the V gene TRBV5-1; D might be TRBD1 (5 bases). The V end was cut by 2 bases, the J end by 7 bases, with 15 bases between. The length of the CDR3 is 15 residues. Per germline, CDR1 SGHRS and CDR2 YFSETQ. The CDR3 nucleotides read TGCGCCAGCAGCTTATCAGGGTTTAGGTTTGAAAAACTGTTTTTT. Translation gives CASSLSGFRFEKLFF.

The J gene is TRBJ1-2, the V gene TRBV5-1, with 8 nucleotides matching TRBD1. The germline V gene encodes CDR1 SGHRS and CDR2 YFSETQ. This CDR3 has 15 residues. The V gene end was trimmed by 4 bases and the J gene end by 8 bases; junction bases not matched to a gene: 13. The CDR3 sequence: CASSTAGTGIFGYTF. In nucleotides, the CDR3 is TGCGCCAGCAGCACAGCCGGGACAGGAATATTCGGCTACACCTTC.

The rearrangement uses TRBV10-3 and TRBJ2-3, with no clear D. This CDR3 comprises 14 residues. V was clipped by 4 bases and J by 1 base, with 9 bases between them. Germline lookup yields CDR1 ENHRY and CDR2 SYGVKD. In nucleotides, the CDR3 is TGTGCCATCAGTGGAGGCGAGGGCACAGATACGCAGTATTTT. It translates to CAISGGEGTDTQYF.

V and J are TRBV18 and TRBJ1-5; D gene ambiguous. V dropped 2 bases and J dropped 2 bases, with 10 bases sitting between them. There are 15 residues in the CDR3. The germline gives CDR1 KGHSH, CDR2 LQKENI. In DNA, the CDR3 is TGTGCCAGCTCACCAGTTCACAGAGGCAATCAGCCCCAGCATTTT. The encoded protein is CASSPVHRGNQPQHF.

The chain combines TRBV5-6 with TRBJ2-7; tentatively, D is TRBD1 (6 bases). CDR1 is SGHDT, CDR2 YYEEEE, per germline. CDR3 length equals 15 residues. V was cut by 2 bases and J by 4 bases, with 16 bases left in between. This CDR3 is CASSLLRGRSYEQYF. The CDR3 bases are TGTGCCAGCAGCTTACTCAGGGGTCGATCTTACGAGCAGTACTTC.

V is TRBV7-6 and J is TRBJ2-1; 7 nucleotides line up with TRBD2. This CDR3 has 14 residues. The germline CDR1 and CDR2 sequences are SGHVS and FNYEAQ. V shed 3 bases and J 10 bases; nucleotides not matched to a gene: 9. The CDR3 reads CASSFRRGSEEQFF. CDR3 DNA sequence: TGTGCCAGCAGCTTTCGCCGCGGGAGTGAGGAGCAGTTCTTC.

This rearrangement joins TRBV5-1 to TRBJ1-3, with 7 bases fitting TRBD1. Trimming at V came to 0 bases and at J to 2 bases, leaving 2 bases not matched to a gene. Germline V gene data show CDR1 as SGHRS and CDR2 as YFSETQ. CDR3 length: 15 amino acids. CDR3 sequence reads: CASSLEGATGNTIYF. Written as DNA, the CDR3 is TGCGCCAGCAGCTTGGAGGGGGCTACTGGAAACACCATATATTTT.

This chain connects TRBV11-3 to TRBJ2-7; 12 bases align to TRBD1. Per germline, CDR1 SGHNT and CDR2 YENEEA. V lost 2 bases, J lost 5 bases, and 7 bases stayed unmatched. CDR3 length: 16 amino acids. The CDR3 is CASSLPGTGGRHEQYF. In nucleotides, the CDR3 is TGTGCCAGCAGCTTACCCGGGACAGGGGGCCGACACGAGCAGTACTTC.

This clone is a singleton in its sample. The chain couples TRBV25-1 to TRBJ2-7; 7 bases are shared with TRBD1. Germline assignment: CDR1 MGHDK and CDR2 SYGVNS. The CDR3 consists of 12 residues. V was clipped by 5 bases and J by 3 bases; unmatched bases: 1. The CDR3 DNA follows: TGTGCCAGCAGTCGGGACAGCTACGAGCAGTACTTC. Protein: CASSRDSYEQYF.

The chain recombines TRBV6-5 with TRBJ1-1; D is unresolved. The germline V gene has CDR1 MNHEY and CDR2 SVGAGI. This CDR3 has 12 residues. The ends were cut back, 8 bases at V and 1 base at J, with 8 bases in the middle. The CDR3 region is CASRPGNTEAFF. The CDR3 DNA follows: TGTGCCAGCCGTCCCGGGAACACTGAAGCTTTCTTT.

The chain is built from TRBV27 and TRBJ2-7; 7 bases agree with TRBD1. This CDR3 contains 16 residues. J gave up 2 bases and V 8 bases, and 15 bases lay outside the gene matches. From germline, CDR1 is MNHEY and CDR2 SMNVEV (reference sequence). Here the CDR3 DNA reads TGTGCCAGCGGGGGTACAATGTGGGACAGCCCCTACGAGCAGTACTTC. Its protein is CASGGTMWDSPYEQYF.

This chain uses TRBV7-2 with TRBJ1-1; perhaps TRBD1 as D (5 bases). From germline, CDR1 is SGHTA and CDR2 FQGNSA. V was shortened by 5 bases and J by 5 bases, with 12 bases between the two germline ends. There are 13 residues in the CDR3. The CDR3 DNA sequence: TGTGCCAGCAGCGGCCAGGGTGGTACTGAAGCTTTCTTT. Protein: CASSGQGGTEAFF.

In this sample, this clone turned up once. The gene calls are TRBV27 and TRBJ2-7; a possible D gene is TRBD1 (6 bases). V lost 5 bases, J lost 0 bases, and 8 bases lay in between. Germline-derived CDR1 and CDR2 are MNHEY and SMNVEV (reference sequence). This CDR3 contains 13 residues. CDR3 sequence (DNA): TGTGCCAGCAGTACGGACAGCTCCTACGAGCAGTACTTC. Translating gives CASSTDSSYEQYF.

The rearrangement uses TRBV4-1 and TRBJ1-1, with 8 positions matching TRBD1. There are 16 residues in the CDR3. Germline CDR1 MGHRA, CDR2 YSYEKL. Unmatched junction bases numbered 8, after V lost 1 base and J lost 4 bases. CDR3 coding DNA: TGCGCCAGCAGCCAAGTGCCAGGGGGCGAATTCACTGAAGCTTTCTTT. This sequence encodes CASSQVPGGEFTEAFF.

The chain recombines TRBV5-1 with TRBJ2-2; D ambiguous. The CDR3 totals 14 residues. Germline CDR1 SGHRS, CDR2 YFSETQ. The V end was cut by 5 bases, the J end by 6 bases, with 14 bases between. The chain's CDR3 is CASSSQPPAGELFF. The CDR3 coding sequence is TGCGCCAGCAGTTCCCAACCCCCGGCCGGGGAGCTGTTTTTT. Together with reference TRBV5-1 and TRBJ2-2, the CDR3 gives the full variable domain: KAGVTQTPRYLIKTRGQQVTLSCSPISGHRSVSWYQQTPGQGLQFLFEYFSETQRNKGNFPGRFSGRQFSNSRSEMNVSTLELGDSALYLCASSSQPPAGELFFGEGSRLTVL.

The rearrangement joins TRBV4-1 to TRBJ2-1; 11 bases match TRBD2. The V gene end was trimmed by 4 bases and the J gene end by 6 bases; junction bases not matched to a gene: 14. The CDR3 has 18 residues. Germline assignment: CDR1 MGHRA and CDR2 YSYEKL. The CDR3, as DNA: TGCGCCAGCAGCCCTGGCGGGCTAGCGGGGGGCCCCCCCAATGAGCAGTTCTTC. Its translation: CASSPGGLAGGPPNEQFF.

The gene calls are TRBV29-1 and TRBJ2-7; 7 bases map to TRBD1. Germline V lookup: CDR1 SQVTM, CDR2 ANQGSEA. V dropped 6 bases and J dropped 3; count of bases not matched to a gene: 5. The CDR3 is 12 amino acids. The CDR3 protein is CSVEAGGYEQYF. The CDR3 DNA follows: TGCAGCGTAGAGGCAGGGGGCTACGAGCAGTACTTC.

This chain joins TRBV2 and TRBJ1-1; D ambiguous. The germline V and J ends were trimmed by 10 bases and 5 bases, with 17 bases remaining between them. The germline gives CDR1 SNHLY, CDR2 FYNNEI. The CDR3 contains 13 residues. The CDR3 sequence is CATLEGTGTEAFF. In DNA form, the CDR3 reads TGTGCCACCTTAGAGGGTACGGGGACTGAAGCTTTCTTT.

The rearrangement joins TRBV2 to TRBJ1-3, with 7 bases aligning to TRBD1. Looked up from germline, CDR1 is SNHLY and CDR2 is FYNNEI. The CDR3 is 17 residues long. V trimming: 6 bases; J trimming: 0 bases; junction bases outside the gene matches: 11. CDR3 bases: TGTGCCAGCAGGGTGGGGACAGCCATATACTCTGGAAACACCATATATTTT. Encoded protein: CASRVGTAIYSGNTIYF.

The chain uses TRBV6-1 and TRBJ1-5; D is possibly TRBD1 (5 bases). The ends were cut back, 3 bases at V and 6 bases at J, with 12 bases in the middle. CDR1 and CDR2 from the germline V gene are MNHNS and SASEGT. The CDR3 contains 14 residues. This CDR3 reads CASSDSQAIQPQHF. The CDR3 DNA reads TGTGCCAGCAGTGATTCACAGGCCATTCAGCCCCAGCATTTT.

This chain uses TRBV11-3 with TRBJ2-1; TRBD2 might be the D (5 bases). The CDR3 totals 14 residues. Germline CDR1 SGHNT, CDR2 YENEEA. V lost 7 bases and J lost 8, with 18 bases in between. This chain's CDR3 is CASTLVGGWDEQFF. In nucleotides, the CDR3 is TGTGCCAGCACCCTCGTAGGAGGATGGGATGAGCAGTTCTTC.

This chain connects TRBV28 to TRBJ2-7; 7 bases align to TRBD1. The V gene end was trimmed by 5 bases and the J gene end by 2 bases; junction bases not matched to a gene: 6. Germline CDR1 reads MDHEN; CDR2 reads SYDVKM. This CDR3 comprises 14 residues. CDR3 region: CASSPWTGPYEQYF. For the CDR3, the DNA is TGTGCCAGCAGTCCGTGGACAGGTCCCTACGAGCAGTACTTC.

The chain is built from TRBV9 and TRBJ2-5, with D uncertain. The CDR3 consists of 17 residues. CDR1 is SGDLS and CDR2 is YYNGEE in the germline V gene. V lost 0 bases, J lost 4 bases, and 19 bases lay in between. The CDR3 DNA is TGTGCCAGCAGCGTAGGAAGCCTCGTTAATTGGGCAGAGACCCAGTACTTC. It translates to CASSVGSLVNWAETQYF. The full variable domain, in which reference TRBV9 and TRBJ2-5 provide the parts outside the CDR3, is DSGVTQTPKHLITATGQRVTLRCSPRSGDLSVYWYQQSLDQGLQFLIQYYNGEERAKGNILERFSAQQFPDLHSELNLSSLELGDSALYFCASSVGSLVNWAETQYFGPGTRLLVL.